The entry below gives a single T cell receptor (beta chain) sequence along with its context. CDR3 length: 19 residues. V was clipped by 1 base and J by 1 base; unmatched bases: 10. Germline-derived CDR1 and CDR2 are MGHRA and YSYEKL. The data are from a study of blood T cell repertoires in COVID-19. The wider study: Acute and convalescent COVID-19 samples came from the United States, Italy and Spain. From T cells, B-cell-depleted T cells, or PBMCs came the material, which was cDNA or gDNA.

Per the authors' pipeline: By means of reference gene primer amplification, nucleated cell counts were estimated. Repertoires were generated with immunoSEQ multiplex PCR, while TCRdb's copy carries only in-frame clones and drops some. V and J calls and clone size follow that table, whereas D and trimming were derived from the DNA. The sample has more than 150,000 clones, around 81% seen once. Sequencing input: peripheral blood. The rearrangement links TRBV4-1 to TRBJ1-5, with 10 bases that match TRBD1. The source is a man aged 65-85 years who had recovered from COVID-19. CDR3: CASSQGTGGALSSNQPQHF. The CDR3 region has the DNA TGCGCCAGCAGCCAAGGGACAGGGGGGGCCCTTTCCAGCAATCAGCCCCAGCATTTT.